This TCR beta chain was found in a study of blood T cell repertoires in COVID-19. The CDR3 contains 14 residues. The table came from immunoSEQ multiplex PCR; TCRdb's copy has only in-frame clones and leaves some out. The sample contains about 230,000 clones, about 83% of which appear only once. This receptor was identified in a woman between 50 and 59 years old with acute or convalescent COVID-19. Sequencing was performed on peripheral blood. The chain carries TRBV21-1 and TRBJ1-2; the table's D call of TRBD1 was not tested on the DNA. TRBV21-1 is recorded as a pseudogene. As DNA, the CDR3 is TGTGCCAGCAGCGCGACCGGGACAGGGGATGGCTACACCTTC. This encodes CASSATGTGDGYTF.